The sequence of this TCR beta chain was determined in a study of liver allograft versus peripheral blood T cells. Looking at the study overall: The authors compared T cell receptor repertoires in transplanted livers with recipients' peripheral blood repertoires. Findings and limits, study-wide: Differences were reported between the T cell receptor repertoires inside liver allografts and those that were detected in peripheral blood.

TCRdb analysed the reads with MiXCR anew, one entry per CDR3 protein. The sample lists around 13,000 distinct CDR3 sequences, about 26% occurring once. This clonotype is deemed medium-sized (0.01 to 0.1%). Its antigen remains unknown. The clonotype originates from a human patient who had a liver transplant. Some T cells may originate from the graft donor.

CDR3 in DNA: TGTGCCAGTAGTAATACCGGGACAGGGGGGACGAACACTGAAGCTTTCTTT. This sequence encodes CASSNTGTGGTNTEAFF. The chain joins TRBV19 to TRBJ1-1; 11 bases agree with TRBD1. Per the germline V gene, CDR1 is LNHDA and CDR2 is SQIVND (reference sequence). The V gene end was trimmed by 4 bases and the J gene end by 1 base; junction bases not matched to a gene: 8. The CDR3 contains 17 residues.